Listed below are T cell receptor beta chains from one sample, sequenced in a study of blood T cell repertoires in COVID-19. Here immunoSEQ multiplex PCR was the method, and the copy in TCRdb shows in-frame clones only, minus some. This sample yields nearly 110,000 clones, of which 76% are seen a single time; roughly 6% belongs to the top ten. The sequenced sample was peripheral blood. The receptors were sampled from an older man with COVID-19, enrolled during active disease. The conserved cysteine and the conserved F or W are not part of the CDR3 here.

j_gene: TRBJ2-5
v_gene: TRBV28
CDR3aa: ASSWGDREETQY

j_gene: TRBJ2-7
v_gene: TRBV5-5
CDR3aa: ASSPSYEQY

j_gene: TRBJ2-7
v_gene: TRBV10-2
CDR3aa: ASSELRDEQY

j_gene: TRBJ1-1
v_gene: TRBV7-9
CDR3aa: ASSRGDGIQAF

j_gene: TRBJ2-7
v_gene: TRBV7-8
CDR3aa: ASSTRFAGSERQRAYEQY

j_gene: TRBJ1-2
v_gene: TRBV7-3
CDR3aa: ASSPGQGSGGYT

j_gene: TRBJ2-7
v_gene: TRBV5-5
CDR3aa: ASSLIGSPYEQY

j_gene: TRBJ2-7
v_gene: TRBV24-1
CDR3aa: ATSESSEQY

j_gene: TRBJ1-2
v_gene: TRBV29-1
CDR3aa: SVNPGGGYT

j_gene: TRBJ2-2
v_gene: TRBV27
CDR3aa: ASTEVGRANTGELF

j_gene: TRBJ1-4
v_gene: TRBV24-1
CDR3aa: ATSDAGDANEKLF

j_gene: TRBJ1-4
v_gene: TRBV4-3
CDR3aa: ASSQGHRGLVWEKLF

j_gene: TRBJ2-1
v_gene: TRBV12-5
CDR3aa: ASEVGGFGEQF

j_gene: TRBJ2-1
v_gene: TRBV12-3/TRBV12-4
CDR3aa: ASSREAGRRF

j_gene: TRBJ2-7
v_gene: TRBV6-6
CDR3aa: ASSPPDRAWSSEQY

j_gene: TRBJ1-3
v_gene: TRBV7-9
CDR3aa: AIDRGSGNTIY

j_gene: TRBJ2-5
v_gene: TRBV9
CDR3aa: ASSVAGASLETQY

j_gene: TRBJ2-4
v_gene: TRBV3-1/TRBV3-2
CDR3aa: ALEGTLAKNIQY

j_gene: TRBJ1-2
v_gene: TRBV6-6
CDR3aa: ASRPPGDRFIGGYT

j_gene: TRBJ1-6
v_gene: TRBV2
CDR3aa: ASSEGGSSYNSPLH